This T cell receptor (beta chain) is drawn from a study of blood T cells in healthy people across ages. Next came a second PCR, run for about 6 to 11 cycles, which used a sample-barcoded 5' primer along with a J-beta primer mix. One entry per CDR3 protein results from TCRdb running MiXCR on the 5' RACE reads. The sample shows 600,000 to 1,000,000 distinct CDR3 sequences, roughly 60% of them seen only once. Per germline, CDR1 MNHEY and CDR2 SVGAGI. V lost 2 bases, J lost 4 bases, and 3 bases stayed unmatched. This CDR3 is built from 14 residues. The material sequenced was blood. The TCR sequence derives from a man aged 25 to 40 in good health. The genes are TRBV6-5 and TRBJ2-3; 7 bases align to TRBD1. The CDR3 DNA follows: TGTGCCAGCAGTTACCGACAGGGCCCAGATACGCAGTATTTT. The encoded protein is CASSYRQGPDTQYF.